This T cell receptor (beta chain) was sequenced for a study of cytomegalovirus exposure and HLA in healthy donors. For the study at large: Unique TCRs numbering roughly 80 million, obtained from HLA-typed donors, made up an early data release. Findings and limits, study-wide: Association of a missense DCLRE1C variant with TCR beta V- and J-gene trimming was reported in a later analysis. Common viral pathogens were later found to be apparently linked to several of the most significant clusters.

Although they were nominally healthy when sampled, donors likely had unrecorded immune exposures. As concerns this clone: Its antigen is not identified.

PCR was performed using 60 Vbeta and 13 Jbeta primers. TCRdb keeps only in-frame clones here, not all; method: immunoSEQ multiplex PCR. Found here are 95,000 to 150,000 clones; the top ten clones hold 1%. The V and J ends lost 5 bases and 0 bases respectively, with 16 bases between them. The CDR3 extends over 16 amino acids. Germline CDR1 and CDR2: MNHEY and SMNVEV (reference sequence). This receptor was obtained from a man between 18 and 35 years old in good health and CMV-seronegative. This chain uses TRBV27 with TRBJ1-2; D remains unclear. Sequenced material: PBMCs. Written as DNA, the CDR3 is TGTGCCAGCAGTCCCCAAAGACGGCTAGCTAACTATGGCTACACCTTC. It encodes CASSPQRRLANYGYTF.